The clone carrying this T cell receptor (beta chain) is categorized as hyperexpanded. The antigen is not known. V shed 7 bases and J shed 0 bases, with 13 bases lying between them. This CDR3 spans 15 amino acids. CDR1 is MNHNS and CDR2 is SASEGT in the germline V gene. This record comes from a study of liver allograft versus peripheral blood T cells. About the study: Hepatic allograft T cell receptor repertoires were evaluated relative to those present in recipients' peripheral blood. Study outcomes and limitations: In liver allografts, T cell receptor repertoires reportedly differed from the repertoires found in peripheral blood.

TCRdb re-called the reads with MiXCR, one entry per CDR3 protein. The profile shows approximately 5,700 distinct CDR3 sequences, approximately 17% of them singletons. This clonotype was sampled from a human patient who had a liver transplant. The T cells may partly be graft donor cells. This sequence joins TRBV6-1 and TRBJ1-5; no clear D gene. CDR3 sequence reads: CASTLAGNSNQPQHF. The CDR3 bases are TGTGCCAGCACCCTAGCCGGAAATAGCAATCAGCCCCAGCATTTT.